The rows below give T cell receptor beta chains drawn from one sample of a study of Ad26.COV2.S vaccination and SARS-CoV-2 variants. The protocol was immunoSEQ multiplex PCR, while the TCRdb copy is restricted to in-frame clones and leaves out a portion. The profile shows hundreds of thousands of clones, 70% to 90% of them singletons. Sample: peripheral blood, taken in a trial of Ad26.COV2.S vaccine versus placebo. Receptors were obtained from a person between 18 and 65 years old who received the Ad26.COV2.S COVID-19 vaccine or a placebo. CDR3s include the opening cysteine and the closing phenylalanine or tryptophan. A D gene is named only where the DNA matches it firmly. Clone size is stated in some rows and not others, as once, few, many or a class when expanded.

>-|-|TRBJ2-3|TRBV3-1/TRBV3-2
CASSQNGGLAGTDTQYF
TGTGCCAGCAGCCAAAATGGAGGGCTGGCGGGCACAGATACGCAGTATTTT
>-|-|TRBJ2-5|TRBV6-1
CASSPSGGPGETQYF
TGTGCCAGCAGTCCCTCAGGGGGGCCCGGAGAGACCCAGTACTTC
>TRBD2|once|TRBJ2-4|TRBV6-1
CASSELAAYGPGIQYF
TGTGCCAGCAGTGAGCTAGCGGCCTATGGGCCAGGCATTCAGTACTTC
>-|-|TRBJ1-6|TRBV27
CASSLTGMALHF
TGTGCCAGCAGTTTAACAGGGATGGCCCTCCACTTT
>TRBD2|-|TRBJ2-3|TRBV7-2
CASSDALLAGGQGTQYF
TGTGCCAGCAGCGATGCCCTCTTGGCGGGGGGGCAGGGGACGCAGTATTTT
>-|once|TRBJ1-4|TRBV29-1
CSVGGGSNEKLFF
TGCAGCGTTGGGGGAGGGTCTAATGAAAAACTGTTTTTT
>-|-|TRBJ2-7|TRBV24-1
CATSALGTRGVYEQYF
TGTGCCACCAGTGCCTTGGGGACAAGGGGAGTCTACGAGCAGTACTTC
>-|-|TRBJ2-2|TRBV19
CASSAYRENTGELFF
TGTGCCAGTAGTGCCTACAGGGAGAACACCGGGGAGCTGTTTTTT
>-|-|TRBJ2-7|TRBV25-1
CASRGYEQYF
TGTGCCAGCAGGGGCTACGAGCAGTACTTC
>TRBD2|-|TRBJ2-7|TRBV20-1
CSASSRGGRYEQYF
TGCAGTGCTAGTTCGCGGGGGGGCCGCTACGAGCAGTACTTC
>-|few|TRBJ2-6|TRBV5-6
CASSLVGSGANVLTF
TGTGCCAGCAGCTTGGTAGGGTCTGGGGCCAACGTCCTGACTTTC
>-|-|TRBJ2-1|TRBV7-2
CASSFSRVYNEQFF
TGTGCCAGCAGCTTCTCCAGGGTCTACAATGAGCAGTTCTTC
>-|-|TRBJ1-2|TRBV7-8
CASSLIGGDDGYTF
TGTGCCAGCAGCTTAATCGGGGGGGATGACGGCTACACCTTC
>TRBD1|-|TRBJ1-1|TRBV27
CASSTQGAQVSTEAFF
TGTGCCAGCAGTACACAGGGGGCGCAGGTTAGCACTGAAGCTTTCTTT
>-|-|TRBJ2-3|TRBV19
CASSPTGTRTQYF
TGTGCCAGTAGCCCAACAGGGACCCGTACGCAGTATTTT
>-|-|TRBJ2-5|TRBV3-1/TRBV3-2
CASSHGRQETQYF
TGTGCCAGCAGCCACGGCAGGCAAGAGACCCAGTACTTC
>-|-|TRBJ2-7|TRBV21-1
CASSRGASPYHEQYF
TGTGCCAGCAGCCGAGGAGCTAGCCCATATCACGAGCAGTACTTC
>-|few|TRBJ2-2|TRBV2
CASSEQGWGTGELFF
TGTGCCAGCAGTGAACAGGGGTGGGGCACCGGGGAGCTGTTTTTT
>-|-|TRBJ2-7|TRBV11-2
CASSLHSSGGPSSYEQYF
TGTGCCAGCAGCCTCCACTCTTCCGGAGGGCCCAGCTCCTACGAGCAGTACTTC
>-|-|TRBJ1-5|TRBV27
CASSLSSVNQPQHF
TGTGCCAGCAGTTTATCTTCAGTAAATCAGCCCCAGCATTTT
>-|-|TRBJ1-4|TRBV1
CTSSQDRDYGEKLFF
TGCACCAGCAGCCAAGATCGGGACTACGGTGAAAAACTGTTTTTT